This TCR beta chain derives from a study of T cell repertoires in cytomegalovirus infection. Study-level background: It can be stated that public TCR beta signatures indicated CMV infection as well as a matching HLA type.

General study findings and limits: People with CMV and the relevant HLA were identified by cumulative public TCR beta family frequency. Clonotypes of TCR beta that were HLA-C-restricted and CMV-specific dominated the ex vivo response.

TCRdb processed the reads anew with MiXCR; each CDR3 protein has one entry. The table lists roughly 600,000 distinct CDR3 sequences, roughly 26% of them singletons. On this clonotype: Its matching antigen is unknown.

The CDR3 runs 15 residues. Germline trimming cut 5 bases from V and 2 bases from J; bases unmatched to any gene: 8. Germline CDR1 reads SQVTM; CDR2 reads ANQGSEA. Sequenced input: CD8+ T cells from PBMCs. The V gene is TRBV29-1, the J gene TRBJ2-3; the match to TRBD2 covers 9 bases. The clonotype was recovered from a human donor in good health (CMV status not recorded). Some clones in this sample may be carry-over from other donors' samples. In DNA form, the CDR3 reads TGCAGCGTTCCCGAGCGGGGGGCTATCACAGATACGCAGTATTTT. As protein: CSVPERGAITDTQYF.